What follows are 13 T cell receptor beta chains derived from one specimen sequenced in a study of T-cell memory formation after mild COVID-19. TCRdb fed the 5' RACE reads into MiXCR, producing one record per CDR3 protein. The sample contains roughly 400,000 distinct CDR3 sequences, approximately 24% of which appear only once. The sample comprised PBMCs or a T cell subset sorted from them (not recorded which). These receptors all stem from an adult woman who had mild COVID-19 (a few samples of this study predate the infection). Cell type and time point are not known.

This clonotype was counted at least ten times. The chain has TRBV18 and TRBJ1-3; maybe TRBD1 (6 bases). Trimming cost V 2 bases and J 0 bases, with 14 bases left between them. Germline values: CDR1 KGHSH, CDR2 LQKENI. This CDR3 has 17 residues. The CDR3: CASSPTGDTSSGNTIYF. CDR3 bases: TGTGCCAGCTCACCAACCGGGGACACCAGCTCTGGAAACACCATATATTTT.

This sequence joins TRBV7-9 and TRBJ2-1, with 11 bases that match TRBD2. With V trimmed by 5 bases and J by 3 bases, 3 bases remained unmatched. The CDR3 runs to 15 residues. Per the germline V gene, CDR1 is SEHNR and CDR2 is FQNEAQ (reference sequence). The CDR3 DNA is TGTGCCAGCAGCGCCGGACTAGCGGGCTACAATGAGCAGTTCTTC. Residues: CASSAGLAGYNEQFF.

This clonotype appeared a few times. This sequence joins TRBV19 and TRBJ2-3; D ambiguous. There are 13 residues in the CDR3. V was shortened by 3 bases and J by 2 bases, with 6 bases between the two germline ends. The germline gives CDR1 LNHDA, CDR2 SQIVND (reference sequence). This chain's CDR3 is CASSIQVTDTQYF. CDR3 DNA sequence: TGTGCCAGTAGTATCCAGGTCACAGATACGCAGTATTTT.

This chain uses TRBV12-3 or TRBV12-4 with TRBJ2-7; a weak D match, TRBD1 (5 bases). V shed 6 bases and J shed 1 base, with 16 bases lying between them. The CDR3 consists of 15 residues. This CDR3 reads CASSLGEAKSYEQYF. CDR3 bases: TGTGCCAGCAGCCTAGGGGAAGCGAAGTCCTACGAGCAGTACTTC.

This clonotype was observed a handful of times. The chain has TRBV18 and TRBJ2-5, with a weak D call TRBD2 (6 bases). The CDR3 totals 13 residues. V dropped 3 bases and J dropped 5 bases, with 10 bases sitting between them. Germline V lookup: CDR1 KGHSH, CDR2 LQKENI. The CDR3 DNA reads TGTGCCAGCTCACCGGGGGGTCCGGAGACCCAGTACTTC. Its translation is CASSPGGPETQYF.

This clonotype was recorded a few times. The chain couples TRBV5-4 to TRBJ2-7; D remains ambiguous. The CDR3 length is 14 residues. Deletions cut 8 bases from V and 1 base from J, with 16 bases between. The germline V gene has CDR1 SGHNT and CDR2 YYREEE (reference sequence). The CDR3 reads CASSSGVGSYEQYF. CDR3 DNA: TGTGCCAGTAGTTCTGGGGTAGGATCCTACGAGCAGTACTTC.

This clonotype showed up just a few times. This rearrangement joins TRBV7-3 to TRBJ2-5; TRBD1 matches 8 bases. The V and J ends lost 2 bases and 4 bases, in that order; junction bases with no gene match: 9. Germline V lookup: CDR1 SGHTA, CDR2 FQGTGA. This CDR3 contains 16 residues. The CDR3 loop reads CASSLGQGGISETQYF. The DNA of the CDR3 is TGTGCCAGCAGCTTAGGACAGGGTGGGATCTCAGAGACCCAGTACTTC.

This clonotype was observed a few times. The chain is built from TRBV20-1 and TRBJ2-1; TRBD2 aligns across 7 bases. Per the germline V gene, CDR1 is DFQATT and CDR2 is SNEGSKA (reference sequence). The length of the CDR3 is 15 residues. Trimming at V came to 1 base and at J to 3 bases, leaving 6 bases not matched to a gene. CDR3 residues: CSARGGGRGYNEQFF. CDR3 DNA sequence: TGCAGTGCTAGAGGAGGAGGGAGGGGCTACAATGAGCAGTTCTTC.

This sequence joins TRBV27 and TRBJ1-2, with D uncertain. Looked up from germline, CDR1 is MNHEY and CDR2 is SMNVEV (reference sequence). The V gene lost 5 bases and the J gene lost 7 bases, with 20 bases spanning the gap. The CDR3 contains 15 residues. This CDR3 reads CASSPTLTLVGGYTF. In DNA, the CDR3 is TGTGCCAGCAGTCCCACCCTTACACTCGTGGGTGGCTACACCTTC.

This clonotype was observed a few times. The rearrangement links TRBV12-3 or TRBV12-4 to TRBJ2-4; 8 nucleotides match TRBD1. V shed 7 bases, J shed 0 bases, and the junction held 8 bases outside the gene matches. The CDR3 has 16 residues. CDR3 in amino acids: CASTVAGGLAKNIQYF. For the CDR3, the DNA is TGTGCCAGCACCGTGGCAGGGGGCCTAGCCAAAAACATTCAGTACTTC.

This clonotype has just a few counts. V and J are TRBV24-1 and TRBJ2-1, with 8 bases that match TRBD1. Germline V lookup: CDR1 KGHDR, CDR2 SFDVKD. With 0 bases clipped from V and 5 bases from J, the junction kept 5 bases outside the gene matches. CDR3 size: 16 residues. CDR3 bases: TGTGCCACCAGTGATTTGAATACAGGGGGGAACAATGAGCAGTTCTTC. Protein sequence: CATSDLNTGGNNEQFF.

The DNA for the CDR3 is TGTGCCAGCAGCTTTCCTCAAGTCCGGGGCTACACCTTC. This translates into CASSFPQVRGYTF. V and J are TRBV7-2 and TRBJ1-2; D gene unclear. The V end lost 3 bases, the J end lost 8 bases, and 13 bases lay between the germline ends. The CDR3 is 13 residues long. Germline V gene sequence: CDR1 SGHTA, CDR2 FQGNSA.

The genes are TRBV5-6 and TRBJ2-7; 7 bases fit TRBD2. The germline V gene has CDR1 SGHDT and CDR2 YYEEEE. The CDR3 has 13 residues. V dropped 4 bases and J dropped 2; count of bases not matched to a gene: 3. The DNA of the CDR3 is TGTGCCAGCAGCGCCGGGACTACCTACGAGCAGTACTTC. Translation gives CASSAGTTYEQYF.